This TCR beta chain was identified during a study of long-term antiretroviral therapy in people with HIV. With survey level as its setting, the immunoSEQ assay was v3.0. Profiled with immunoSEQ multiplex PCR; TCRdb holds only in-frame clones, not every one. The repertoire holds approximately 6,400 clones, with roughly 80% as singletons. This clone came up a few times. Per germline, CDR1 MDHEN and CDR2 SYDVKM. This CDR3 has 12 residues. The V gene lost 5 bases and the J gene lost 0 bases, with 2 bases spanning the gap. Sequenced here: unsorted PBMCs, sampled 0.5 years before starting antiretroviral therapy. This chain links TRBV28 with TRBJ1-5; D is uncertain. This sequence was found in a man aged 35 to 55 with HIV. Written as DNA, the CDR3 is TGTGCCAGCAGTATTAGCAATCAGCCCCAGCATTTT. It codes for CASSISNQPQHF.